This section outlines one TCR beta chain sequence together with its context. The target of this receptor is not known. Qualities for individual bases were not recorded, and no much larger clone is one base off. This specimen comes from a study of blood T cell repertoires in COVID-19 (TCRdb year 2020). With regard to the full study: Samples covering the acute and convalescent phases of COVID-19 were provided by collaborators in the United States, Italy and Spain. The material from the prospective study consisted of cDNA or gDNA derived from T cells, B-cell-depleted T cells, or PBMCs. Deeply sampled blood TCRbeta repertoires from subjects exposed to, actively infected with, or recovered from COVID-19 were included in the dataset. A freely available public database, intended as a resource for researchers studying the immune response to SARS-CoV-2, is where the repertoires were released. Samples were obtained from the ongoing ImmuneRACE study (first 160 participants) and from 1,200 or so subjects provided by 6 global collaborators. Nearly every sample came with metadata listing a de-identified subject ID, COVID-19 status, age in years and sex. Where available, HLA class I and class II types were taken from metadata supplied by the sample provider and were not determined by assay-based typing.

Points the paper makes about the study in general: The quantity of clinical and demographic metadata differed by source and by participant and was supplied without curation.

The collaborating institutions used their own protocols to collect whole blood in K2EDTA tubes. For TCRbeta analysis, collaborators shipped samples as frozen whole blood, isolated PBMCs, or DNA extracted from either of those sample types. TCRbeta CDR3 regions were amplified from genomic DNA using the immunoSEQ Assay, a bias-controlled multiplex PCR. The source study handled its data this way. The number of nucleated cells in each sample was estimated by amplification of reference gene primers within the assay. To quantify the absolute abundance of each unique TCRbeta CDR3 rearrangement, sequence reads were collapsed and filtered. For each sample, productive Simpson clonality was calculated as the square root of Simpson's diversity index over productive rearrangements. Not all clones reach the TCRdb copy of this immuneACCESS table, which keeps in-frame sequences only. Checked studies attribute under half of the gap to unresolved V genes and leave the rest unexplained. D and trimming were read from the DNA, whereas the V and J calls and clone size are those reported in that table. Within this sample are 250,000 or so clones, with 87% of them counted one time only. The top ten clonotypes cover roughly 3% of the sample.

Between the V and J ends, shortened by 1 base and 4 bases respectively, the junction contains 8 bases. Inclusive of the bounding cysteine and phenylalanine, the CDR3 is 13 residues long. Here the CDR3 DNA is all that survives: 39 bases in frame from base 1. Looking up the germline V gene (reference sequence) yields CDR1 SEHNR and CDR2 FQNEAQ. Input material: peripheral blood. The origin of this receptor is a man between 18 and 29 years old with active or convalescent COVID-19. The rearrangement joined TRBV7-9 to TRBJ2-7, with no confident D gene call. The DNA is TGTGCCAGCAGCTTAGATGAGGATTACGAGCAGTACTTC. Its product reads: CASSLDEDYEQYF.